This T cell receptor beta chain came from a study of CD8+ T cells in alopecia areata. As to treatment: oral pan-JAK inhibitor, 5-10 mg twice daily. RNA extraction and reverse transcription yielded cDNA as sequencing template. Only in-frame clones appear in the TCRdb table, and some are missing; sequencing was by immunoSEQ multiplex PCR. The repertoire includes 90,000 to 130,000 clones, about 59% of them detected once, and 9.5% to 15% sits in the top ten. The sample consisted of CD8+ T cells sorted from blood, taken at week 24, from a patient treated with tofacitinib. This TCR was sampled from a human donor with alopecia areata.

CDR3 residues: CASFSTTGLNTEAFF. Written as DNA, the CDR3 is TGTGCCAGCTTCTCGACTACAGGGTTAAACACTGAAGCTTTCTTT. The rearrangement joins TRBV13 to TRBJ1-1, with a tentative D call TRBD1 (6 bases). Trimming pared 8 bases from V and 2 bases from J, leaving 18 bases between. Germline V gene data show CDR1 as PRHDT and CDR2 as FYEKMQ (reference sequence). The CDR3 loop spans 15 amino acids.